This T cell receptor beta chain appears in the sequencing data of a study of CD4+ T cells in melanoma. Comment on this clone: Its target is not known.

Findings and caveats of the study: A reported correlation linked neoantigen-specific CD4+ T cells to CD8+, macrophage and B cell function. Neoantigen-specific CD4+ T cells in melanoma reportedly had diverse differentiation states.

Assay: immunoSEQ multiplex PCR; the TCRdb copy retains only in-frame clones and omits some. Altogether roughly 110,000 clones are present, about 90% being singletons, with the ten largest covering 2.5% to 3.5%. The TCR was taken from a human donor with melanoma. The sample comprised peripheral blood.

DNA of the CDR3: TGTGCCAGCAGTTTAAATGGACAGGGAGGGAACACTGAAGCTTTCTTT. Its protein is CASSLNGQGGNTEAFF. V and J are TRBV28 and TRBJ1-1; TRBD1 matches 8 bases. Germline values: CDR1 MDHEN, CDR2 SYDVKM. Trimming took 2 bases from V and 1 from J; bases not matched to a gene: 6. This CDR3 is 16 amino acids long.